The T cell receptor beta chain described here comes from a study of CD8 T cells in ankylosing spondylitis. Study conclusions and caveats: Disease-linked clones were found to be CD8+ and relatively rare in peripheral blood.

Via MiXCR, TCRdb re-called the 5' RACE reads, giving one row per CDR3 protein. There are some 250,000 distinct CDR3 sequences in the sample; around 7.8% occur only once, and under 7.5% lies in the top ten. Germline assignment: CDR1 LGHNT and CDR2 FRNRAP. The CDR3 sequence is 12 residues long. V lost 3 bases and J 6 bases, leaving 3 bases between the germline ends. Many counts were recorded for this clonotype. As yet, its antigen is unknown. The TCR originated in a male donor with ankylosing spondylitis or in good health (not recorded which). The chain couples TRBV12-5 to TRBJ1-6; D is undetermined. Sequenced input: blood, either unsorted or a sorted T cell fraction (not recorded which). The CDR3 reads CASGLGNSPLHF. DNA of the CDR3: TGTGCTAGTGGTTTAGGTAATTCACCCCTCCACTTT.